The 16 T cell receptor beta chains reported below all come from one sample, sequenced in a study of blood T cell repertoires in COVID-19. Method: immunoSEQ multiplex PCR; TCRdb's copy keeps in-frame clones and lacks some. The sample shows about 250,000 clones, 82% of them seen only once. The specimen was peripheral blood. Every receptor here comes from an elderly woman with active or convalescent COVID-19.

This clone was observed once. The chain uses TRBV7-9 and TRBJ2-6; unclear D gene. This CDR3 spans 12 amino acids. CDR1 SEHNR and CDR2 FQNEAQ come from the germline V gene (reference sequence). The CDR3 is CVASAGANVLTF. The CDR3 nucleotides read TGTGTCGCGTCTGCTGGGGCCAACGTCCTGACTTTC.

The chain uses TRBV5-1 and TRBJ2-5, with 7 bases identical to TRBD2. The length of the CDR3 is 15 residues. Germline loops: CDR1 SGHRS, CDR2 YFSETQ. Unmatched junction bases numbered 6, after V lost 0 bases and J lost 4 bases. In nucleotides, the CDR3 is TGCGCCAGCAGCTTGGCGGCGGGAGCCGGAGAGACCCAGTACTTC. Amino acids: CASSLAAGAGETQYF. The complete variable domain, with remaining parts taken from reference TRBV5-1 and TRBJ2-5, reads KAGVTQTPRYLIKTRGQQVTLSCSPISGHRSVSWYQQTPGQGLQFLFEYFSETQRNKGNFPGRFSGRQFSNSRSEMNVSTLELGDSALYLCASSLAAGAGETQYFGPGTRLLVL.

This clone was seen a handful of times. The chain combines TRBV6-1 with TRBJ2-1, with 7 bases aligning to TRBD1. The length of the CDR3 is 16 residues. After removal of 3 bases from V and 3 bases from J, the junction contained 8 bases not matched to a gene. CDR1 and CDR2 (germline): MNHNS, SASEGT. The CDR3 sequence: CASSDPTGNNYNEQFF. The CDR3 DNA sequence: TGTGCCAGCAGTGACCCGACAGGGAATAACTACAATGAGCAGTTCTTC.

The chain has TRBV18 and TRBJ2-1; the D gene is possibly TRBD2 (5 bases). V was pared by 3 bases and J by 5 bases, with 11 bases between. This CDR3 contains 14 residues. CDR1 KGHSH and CDR2 LQKENI come from the germline V gene. The chain's CDR3 is CASSPGLGNNEQFF. Written as DNA, the CDR3 is TGTGCCAGCTCACCCGGACTGGGAAACAATGAGCAGTTCTTC. Using reference TRBV18 and TRBJ2-1 for the parts outside the CDR3, the full variable domain is NAGVMQNPRHLVRRRGQEARLRCSPMKGHSHVYWYRQLPEEGLKFMVYLQKENIIDESGMPKERFSAEFPKEGPSILRIQQVVRGDSAAYFCASSPGLGNNEQFFGPGTRLTVL.

The chain joins TRBV7-6 to TRBJ1-3; TRBD1 might be the D (6 bases). V was pared by 6 bases and J by 0 bases, with 21 bases between. Germline lookup yields CDR1 SGHVS and CDR2 FNYEAQ. This CDR3 comprises 18 residues. The CDR3 sequence is CASSPQGGGSYSGNTIYF. The CDR3, as DNA: TGTGCCAGCAGTCCTCAAGGGGGGGGCTCTTACTCTGGAAACACCATATATTTT.

The rearrangement links TRBV5-1 to TRBJ2-7; 8 bases agree with TRBD1. Germline CDR1 and CDR2: SGHRS and YFSETQ. V gave up 4 bases and J gave up 6 bases; unmatched junction bases: 9. This CDR3 has 14 residues. The CDR3 loop reads CASSPGQVTGEQYF. Written as DNA, the CDR3 is TGCGCCAGCAGCCCGGGACAGGTGACAGGCGAGCAGTACTTC.

The chain combines TRBV10-3 with TRBJ2-2; perhaps TRBD2 as D (6 bases). V was clipped by 10 bases and J by 1 base, with 13 bases between them. The CDR3 covers 14 residues. Germline CDR1 and CDR2: ENHRY and SYGVKD. The CDR3 loop is CATHRGGNTGELFF. The CDR3 DNA is TGTGCCACTCATCGGGGAGGGAACACCGGGGAGCTGTTTTTT.

This clone showed up just once. The chain carries TRBV6-6 and TRBJ1-5; D is uncertain. This CDR3 contains 16 residues. Trimming pared 2 bases from V and 0 bases from J, leaving 11 bases between. The germline V gene encodes CDR1 MNHNY and CDR2 SVGAGI (reference sequence). The DNA for the CDR3 is TGTGCCAGCAGTTACGTGGCAGTGCTTAGCAATCAGCCCCAGCATTTT. It translates to CASSYVAVLSNQPQHF.

The genes are TRBV10-1 and TRBJ2-3; TRBD1 aligns across 7 bases. This CDR3 comprises 16 residues. CDR1 is WNHNN, CDR2 SYGVQD, per germline (reference sequence). Trimming took 0 bases from V and 4 from J; bases not matched to a gene: 7. CDR3 sequence (DNA): TGCGCCAGCAGTGAGTCGACCACAGGGGAGCCAGATACGCAGTATTTT. As protein: CASSESTTGEPDTQYF.

V is TRBV6-1 and J is TRBJ1-6, with 9 bases matching TRBD1. Germline V gene lookup returns CDR1 MNHNS and CDR2 SASEGT. Germline trimming cut 2 bases from V and 8 bases from J; bases unmatched to any gene: 7. This CDR3 region has 16 residues. CDR3 sequence (DNA): TGTGCCAGCAGTGAATCCCCGGGACAGGGACATTCACCCCTCCACTTT. Encoded protein: CASSESPGQGHSPLHF.

CDR3 protein: CTSSQELVLTDTQYF. The CDR3, as DNA: TGCACCAGCAGCCAAGAATTAGTCCTCACAGATACGCAGTATTTT. The chain recombines TRBV1 with TRBJ2-3; TRBD2 reflects the table's D call only, with no check against the DNA. TRBV1 is reported as a pseudogene. This CDR3 contains 15 residues.

The V gene is TRBV4-2, the J gene TRBJ2-1, with 8 nucleotides matching TRBD2. Per germline, CDR1 LGHNA and CDR2 YNFKEQ. The CDR3 totals 16 residues. J lost 0 bases, V lost 7 bases, and 8 bases had no gene match. CDR3 in amino acids: CASTQAAGASYNEQFF. CDR3 coding DNA: TGTGCCAGCACCCAGGCAGCGGGAGCCTCCTACAATGAGCAGTTCTTC.

This chain joins TRBV19 and TRBJ2-1; 7 positions agree with TRBD2. CDR1 is LNHDA, CDR2 SQIVND, per germline (reference sequence). The ends lost 0 bases at V and 8 bases at J; junction bases unmatched: 10. The CDR3 has 16 amino acids. The CDR3 spells CASSIESGTIWYEQFF. The CDR3 DNA reads as TGTGCCAGTAGTATAGAATCCGGGACTATTTGGTATGAGCAGTTCTTC.

V gene TRBV24-1 combines with J gene TRBJ1-4; the match to TRBD1 covers 8 bases. Losses at the gene ends were 3 bases for V and 7 bases for J; bases not matched to a gene: 6. Germline values: CDR1 KGHDR, CDR2 SFDVKD. This CDR3 comprises 15 residues. DNA of the CDR3: TGTGCCACCAGTGATGGTGACAGGGGCGGTGAAAAACTGTTTTTT. As protein: CATSDGDRGGEKLFF.

This chain links TRBV6-4 with TRBJ2-1; TRBD1 is a possible D gene (5 bases). The V gene lost 3 bases and the J gene lost 1 base, with 10 bases spanning the gap. Germline V lookup: CDR1 MRHNA, CDR2 SNTAGT. CDR3 length: 15 residues. As DNA, the CDR3 is TGTGCCAGCAGTGAAGAAGGGGCATCCTACAATGAGCAGTTCTTC. Translation gives CASSEEGASYNEQFF.

The rearrangement joins TRBV19 to TRBJ2-5; D not resolved. Trimming left V 6 bases short and J 5 bases short, with 19 bases between. The CDR3 extends over 15 amino acids. Germline values: CDR1 LNHDA, CDR2 SQIVND (reference sequence). CDR3 coding DNA: TGTGCCAGTAGACTTTCGACTGACCTTGGGGAGACCCAGTACTTC. It codes for CASRLSTDLGETQYF.